Below, 22 T cell receptor beta chains from the same sample are listed, as sequenced in a study of PD-1 blockade in classical Hodgkin lymphoma. Sequenced by immunoSEQ multiplex PCR; TCRdb stores in-frame clones only, minus some. This table holds 45,000 to 60,000 clones, around 85% found once. With no exception, relapse followed autologous stem cell transplantation in all patients, and brentuximab vedotin exposure varied. The sample consisted of peripheral blood mononuclear cells (PBMCs), taken at baseline. The receptors here all came from a human donor with classical Hodgkin lymphoma.

This clone was picked up a small number of times. The chain combines TRBV7-6 with TRBJ2-1; TRBD1 agrees at 7 bases. There are 17 residues in the CDR3. In germline, CDR1 is SGHVS, CDR2 FNYEAQ. The V segment lost 5 bases and the J segment 1 base; nucleotides outside the gene matches: 11. The CDR3 loop is CASSTNRQGTSYNEQFF. The CDR3 nucleotides are TGTGCCAGCAGCACAAACCGACAGGGAACGTCCTACAATGAGCAGTTCTTC.

This clone was picked up a small number of times. The chain uses TRBV19 and TRBJ1-2; TRBD1 is a possible D gene (5 bases). This CDR3 has 15 residues. The germline gives CDR1 LNHDA, CDR2 SQIVND (reference sequence). Deletions cut 3 bases from V and 6 bases from J, with 17 bases between. The CDR3 sequence is CASSMTGRAFNGYTF. The CDR3 nucleotides read TGTGCCAGTAGTATGACCGGCAGGGCTTTTAATGGCTACACCTTC.

The chain couples TRBV7-9 to TRBJ2-7, with D perhaps matching TRBD1 or TRBD2 (5 bases each). The V gene lost 3 bases and the J gene lost 2 bases, with 14 bases spanning the gap. The CDR3 is 15 residues long. CDR1 and CDR2 from the germline V gene are SEHNR and FQNEAQ (reference sequence). The CDR3 bases are TGTGCCAGCAGCTTCCCGTGGGACCTCCCCTACGAGCAGTACTTC. This gives the protein CASSFPWDLPYEQYF.

The V gene is TRBV7-3, the J gene TRBJ2-3; possibly TRBD1 or TRBD2 for D (5 bases each). The length of the CDR3 is 15 residues. Germline loops: CDR1 SGHTA, CDR2 FQGTGA. V lost 5 bases to trimming and J lost 7 bases, with 19 bases between them. In DNA form, the CDR3 reads TGTGCCAGCAGCACAGCCGGGACCGCCTCAAATACGCAGTATTTT. Translation: CASSTAGTASNTQYF.

The chain couples TRBV9 to TRBJ1-5, with D unresolved. V was clipped by 0 bases and J by 1 base, with 8 bases between them. This CDR3 contains 15 residues. Germline CDR1 reads SGDLS; CDR2 reads YYNGEE. CDR3 sequence reads: CASSVDAGSNQPQHF. DNA for the CDR3: TGTGCCAGCAGCGTAGATGCCGGAAGCAATCAGCCCCAGCATTTT.

This clone showed up just once. The chain has TRBV10-3 and TRBJ2-3, with 13 bases identical to TRBD2. V was pared by 5 bases and J by 4 bases, with 15 bases of the junction left unmatched. Germline loops: CDR1 ENHRY, CDR2 SYGVKD. This CDR3 has 19 residues. The DNA for the CDR3 is TGTGCCATCAGTCGAGGACTAGCGGGAGTCTCCGGAGGGGCAGATACGCAGTATTTT. This encodes CAISRGLAGVSGGADTQYF.

This sequence joins TRBV5-1 and TRBJ2-3; TRBD2 aligns across 8 bases. Unmatched junction bases numbered 14, after V lost 3 bases and J lost 5 bases. Germline V gene lookup returns CDR1 SGHRS and CDR2 YFSETQ. The CDR3 extends over 17 amino acids. The CDR3 nucleotides read TGCGCCAGCAGCTCACTACAAAGCGGGAGATTTGGAGATACGCAGTATTTT. Amino acid sequence: CASSSLQSGRFGDTQYF.

The CDR3 DNA reads TGTGCCAGCAGCCACGGGACGGTAAGGAGCGGCTACACCTTC. It yields the protein CASSHGTVRSGYTF. The J gene is TRBJ1-2, the V gene TRBV14; maybe TRBD1 (5 bases). V lost 3 bases and J lost 8, with 16 bases in between. The CDR3 loop spans 14 amino acids. Germline V gives CDR1 SGHDN, CDR2 FVKESK.

The chain couples TRBV14 to TRBJ2-1, with 7 positions matching TRBD1. The CDR3 has 15 amino acids. J was trimmed by 5 bases and V by 4 bases; bases with no gene match: 8. The germline CDR1 and CDR2 sequences are SGHDN and FVKESK. The DNA for the CDR3 is TGTGCCAGCAGCCCGTCCCGGGACAGAAACAATGAGCAGTTCTTC. This codes for CASSPSRDRNNEQFF. Combining the CDR3 with reference TRBV14 and TRBJ2-1 gives the whole variable domain EAGVTQFPSHSVIEKGQTVTLRCDPISGHDNLYWYRRVMGKEIKFLLHFVKESKQDESGMPNNRFLAERTGGTYSTLKVQPAELEDSGVYFCASSPSRDRNNEQFFGPGTRLTVL.

The chain links TRBV5-1 to TRBJ2-1; the D is unclear. V lost 1 base and J 7 bases, leaving 12 bases between the germline ends. This CDR3 region has 14 residues. Germline V gene data show CDR1 as SGHRS and CDR2 as YFSETQ. CDR3 sequence (DNA): TGCGCCAGCAGCTTGTTGCTCCTAGGAAATGAGCAGTTCTTC. This codes for CASSLLLLGNEQFF.

Only one count was recorded for this clone. The chain has TRBV18 and TRBJ1-5; no reliable D call. Germline loops: CDR1 KGHSH, CDR2 LQKENI. CDR3 length equals 13 residues. V lost 2 bases, J lost 8 bases, and 10 bases lay in between. Written as DNA, the CDR3 is TGTGCCAGCTCACCAGGGCCTAAGGAGCCCCAGCATTTT. It yields the protein CASSPGPKEPQHF.

The chain links TRBV6-1 to TRBJ2-3, with 8 nucleotides matching TRBD2. Germline loops: CDR1 MNHNS, CDR2 SASEGT. Germline trimming cut 6 bases from V and 6 bases from J; bases unmatched to any gene: 11. The CDR3 is made up of 15 amino acids. The CDR3 spells CASSLNSGALDTQYF. The CDR3 nucleotides are TGTGCCAGCAGCTTAAATAGCGGGGCACTTGATACGCAGTATTTT.

The chain employs TRBV5-8 and TRBJ1-2; D unclear. With 4 bases removed from V and 6 bases from J, the gap between germline ends came to 22 bases. The germline V gene has CDR1 SGHTS and CDR2 YDEGEE. The CDR3 runs 16 residues. CDR3 bases: TGTGCCAGCAGCATTCGTGTGGGCGAATTCGGAGATGGCTACACCTTC. This codes for CASSIRVGEFGDGYTF.

J is TRBJ2-7 and V is TRBV27; D is unclear. Germline V gene sequence: CDR1 MNHEY, CDR2 SMNVEV (reference sequence). The CDR3 runs 12 residues. Trimming removed 5 bases from V and 6 bases from J, with 11 bases in between. CDR3 in amino acids: CASSPSSFEQYF. CDR3 in DNA: TGTGCCAGCAGTCCCTCTAGTTTCGAGCAGTACTTC.

This rearrangement joins TRBV9 to TRBJ1-1; D gene uncertain. The CDR3 spans 15 residues. The V and J ends lost 3 bases and 4 bases respectively, with 16 bases between them. Germline V gives CDR1 SGDLS, CDR2 YYNGEE. The DNA for the CDR3 is TGTGCCAGCAGCGCGATGACGGGTGTGGCCACTGAAGCTTTCTTT. Residues: CASSAMTGVATEAFF.

The chain joins TRBV13 to TRBJ2-7; D is possibly TRBD1 or TRBD2 (6 bases each). The germline gives CDR1 PRHDT, CDR2 FYEKMQ (reference sequence). Trimming pared 10 bases from V and 2 bases from J, leaving 15 bases between. The CDR3 contains 13 residues. The CDR3 region is CATSGGPPYEQYF. The DNA for the CDR3 is TGTGCCACTTCCGGGGGCCCTCCCTACGAGCAGTACTTC.

CDR3 in DNA: TGTGCCAGCAGTGAATGGATGGGGCGCGGGACCCAGTACTTC. Its protein product is CASSEWMGRGTQYF. This chain uses TRBV2 with TRBJ2-5, with D perhaps matching TRBD1 (5 bases). Germline V gene sequence: CDR1 SNHLY, CDR2 FYNNEI. This CDR3 region has 14 residues. The V gene lost 2 bases and the J gene lost 7 bases, with 14 bases spanning the gap.

The V gene is TRBV9, the J gene TRBJ1-2; weak D call: TRBD1 (6 bases). V gave up 0 bases and J gave up 1 base, with 19 bases separating them. CDR3 size: 18 residues. CDR1 SGDLS and CDR2 YYNGEE come from the germline V gene. The CDR3 nucleotides are TGTGCCAGCAGCGTAGGAGCTCGGGCGGGGGCGAATAACTATGGCTACACCTTC. It is translated as CASSVGARAGANNYGYTF.

This clone came up a few times. V gene TRBV2 combines with J gene TRBJ2-1, with D possibly being TRBD2 (5 bases). V was cut by 8 bases and J by 8 bases, with 13 bases left in between. The CDR3 spans 12 residues. Germline V CDR1 and CDR2: SNHLY, FYNNEI. CDR3 in amino acids: CASRGQSDEQFF. The CDR3 DNA sequence: TGTGCCAGCCGAGGGCAGTCCGATGAGCAGTTCTTC.

J is TRBJ2-1 and V is TRBV18; 11 nucleotides align to TRBD2. Germline trimming cut 4 bases from V and 0 bases from J; bases unmatched to any gene: 5. The CDR3 sequence is 17 residues long. The germline gives CDR1 KGHSH, CDR2 LQKENI. The CDR3 is CASSRGLAESSYNEQFF. In DNA form, the CDR3 reads TGTGCCAGCTCACGGGGACTAGCGGAGAGCTCCTACAATGAGCAGTTCTTC.

The genes are TRBV6-5 and TRBJ1-5, with 12 nucleotides matching TRBD1. Germline CDR1 and CDR2: MNHEY and SVGAGI. J lost 7 bases, V lost 5 bases, and 3 bases had no gene match. There are 14 residues in the CDR3. CDR3 DNA sequence: TGTGCCAGCAGTGGGACAGGGGGCTTCCAGCCCCAGCATTTT. This gives the protein CASSGTGGFQPQHF.

The genes are TRBV9 and TRBJ2-1; TRBD2 aligns across 10 bases. Trimming removed 0 bases from V and 3 bases from J; junction bases left unmatched: 12. The germline gives CDR1 SGDLS, CDR2 YYNGEE. The CDR3 has 19 residues. The CDR3 spells CASSVDLTSGTRGYNEQFF. The CDR3 DNA is TGTGCCAGCAGCGTAGATTTAACTAGCGGGACCAGGGGCTACAATGAGCAGTTCTTC.